This T cell receptor beta chain was obtained from a study of T cell responses to AZD1222 COVID-19 vaccine. Produced via immunoSEQ multiplex PCR; TCRdb's table is partial and in-frame only. The sample records more than 250,000 clones, approximately 95% being singletons. The specimen was peripheral blood, collected on day 0 of AZD1222 vaccination. This TCR came from an adult in good health.

The DNA of the CDR3 is TGTGCTAGTGGTTTGGTACTAAGCGGGAGGACCAATGAGCAGTTCTTC. Translated: CASGLVLSGRTNEQFF. The rearrangement joins TRBV12-5 to TRBJ2-1; 9 bases match TRBD2. This CDR3 spans 16 amino acids. V trimming: 0 bases; J trimming: 6 bases; junction bases outside the gene matches: 6. Germline-derived CDR1 and CDR2 are LGHNT and FRNRAP.